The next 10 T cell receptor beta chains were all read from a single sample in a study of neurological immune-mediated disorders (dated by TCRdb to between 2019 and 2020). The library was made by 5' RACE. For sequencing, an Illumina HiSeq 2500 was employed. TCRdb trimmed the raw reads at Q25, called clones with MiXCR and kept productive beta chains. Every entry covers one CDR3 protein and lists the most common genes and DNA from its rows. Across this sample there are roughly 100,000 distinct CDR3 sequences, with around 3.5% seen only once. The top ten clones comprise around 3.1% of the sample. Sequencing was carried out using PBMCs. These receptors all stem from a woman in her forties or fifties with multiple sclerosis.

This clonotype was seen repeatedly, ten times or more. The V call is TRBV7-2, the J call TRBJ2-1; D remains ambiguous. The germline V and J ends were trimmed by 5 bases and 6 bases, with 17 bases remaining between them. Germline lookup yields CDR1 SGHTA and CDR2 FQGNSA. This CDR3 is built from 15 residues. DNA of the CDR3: TGTGCCAGCAGCGATAAACAAAGTAGGGCCAATGAGCAGTTCTTC. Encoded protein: CASSDKQSRANEQFF.

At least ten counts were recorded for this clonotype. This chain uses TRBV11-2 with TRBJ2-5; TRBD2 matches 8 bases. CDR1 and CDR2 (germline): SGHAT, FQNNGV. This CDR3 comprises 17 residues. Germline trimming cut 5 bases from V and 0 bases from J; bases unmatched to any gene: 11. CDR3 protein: CASSRGGVAGYQETQYF. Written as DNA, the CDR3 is TGTGCCAGCAGCCGGGGAGGAGTAGCGGGATACCAAGAGACCCAGTACTTC.

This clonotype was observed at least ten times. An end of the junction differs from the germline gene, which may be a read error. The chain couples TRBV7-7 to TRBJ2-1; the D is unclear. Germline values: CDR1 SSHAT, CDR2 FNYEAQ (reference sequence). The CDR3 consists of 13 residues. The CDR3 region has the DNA TGTGCTAGCAGCTTATGGGTAAACAATGAGCAGTTCTTC. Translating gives CASSLWVNNEQFF.

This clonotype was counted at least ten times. The CDR3 here is CASSGRGRSTDTQYF. The DNA for the CDR3 is TGTGCCAGCAGTGGGAGAGGGAGAAGCACAGATACGCAGTATTTT. V and J are TRBV2 and TRBJ2-3; D might be TRBD2 (5 bases). Germline V gene data show CDR1 as SNHLY and CDR2 as FYNNEI. This CDR3 comprises 15 residues. Trimming pared 4 bases from V and 0 bases from J, leaving 11 bases between.

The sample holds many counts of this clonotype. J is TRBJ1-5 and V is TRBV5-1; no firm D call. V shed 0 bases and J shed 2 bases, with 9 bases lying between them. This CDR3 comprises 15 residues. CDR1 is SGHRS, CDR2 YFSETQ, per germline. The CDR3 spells CASSLEGIGNQPQHF. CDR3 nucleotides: TGCGCCAGCAGCTTGGAAGGTATTGGCAATCAGCCCCAGCATTTT. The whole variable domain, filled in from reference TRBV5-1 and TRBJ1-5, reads KAGVTQTPRYLIKTRGQQVTLSCSPISGHRSVSWYQQTPGQGLQFLFEYFSETQRNKGNFPGRFSGRQFSNSRSEMNVSTLELGDSALYLCASSLEGIGNQPQHFGDGTRLSIL.

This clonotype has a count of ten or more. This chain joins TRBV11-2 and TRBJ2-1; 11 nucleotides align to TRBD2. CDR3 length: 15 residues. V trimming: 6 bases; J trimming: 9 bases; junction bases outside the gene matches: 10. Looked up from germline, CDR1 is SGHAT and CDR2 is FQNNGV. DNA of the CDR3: TGTGCCAGCAGATTGATAGCGGGGGGGCCGAGTGAGCAGTTCTTC. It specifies CASRLIAGGPSEQFF.

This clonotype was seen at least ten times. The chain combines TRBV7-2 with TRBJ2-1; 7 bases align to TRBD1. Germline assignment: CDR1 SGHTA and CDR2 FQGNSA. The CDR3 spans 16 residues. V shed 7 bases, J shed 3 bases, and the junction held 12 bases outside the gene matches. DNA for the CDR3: TGTGCCAGCAAAAATGGGGCAGGGGGATTCTACAATGAGCAGTTCTTC. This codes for CASKNGAGGFYNEQFF.

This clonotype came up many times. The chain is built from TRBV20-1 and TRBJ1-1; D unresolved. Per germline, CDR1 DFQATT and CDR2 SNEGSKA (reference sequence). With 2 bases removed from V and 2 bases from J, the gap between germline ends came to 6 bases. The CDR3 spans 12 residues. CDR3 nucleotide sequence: TGCAGTGCTAGAACATCCAACACTGAAGCTTTCTTT. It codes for CSARTSNTEAFF.

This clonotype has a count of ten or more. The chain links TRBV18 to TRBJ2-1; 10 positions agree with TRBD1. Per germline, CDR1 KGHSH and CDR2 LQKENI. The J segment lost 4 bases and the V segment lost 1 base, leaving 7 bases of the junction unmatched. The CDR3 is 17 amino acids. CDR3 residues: CASSPLPDRGSYNEQFF. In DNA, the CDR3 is TGTGCCAGCTCACCACTCCCGGACAGGGGGAGTTACAATGAGCAGTTCTTC. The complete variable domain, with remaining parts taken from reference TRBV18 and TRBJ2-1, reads NAGVMQNPRHLVRRRGQEARLRCSPMKGHSHVYWYRQLPEEGLKFMVYLQKENIIDESGMPKERFSAEFPKEGPSILRIQQVVRGDSAAYFCASSPLPDRGSYNEQFFGPGTRLTVL.

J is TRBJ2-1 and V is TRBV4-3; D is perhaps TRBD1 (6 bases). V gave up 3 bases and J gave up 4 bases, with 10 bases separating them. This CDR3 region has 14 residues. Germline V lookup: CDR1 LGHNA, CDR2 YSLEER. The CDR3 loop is CASSQRQVYNEQFF. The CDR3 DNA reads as TGCGCCAGCAGCCAGCGACAGGTGTACAATGAGCAGTTCTTC.